These 10 T cell receptor beta chains originate from one sample sequenced in a study of T-cell memory formation after mild COVID-19 (dated by TCRdb to about 2021). The library came from 5' RACE. The sequencer listed for this sample is Illumina NovaSeq 6000. TCRdb reprocessing: public reads trimmed at Q25 with fastp, clones called with MiXCR, in-frame beta chains kept. Each entry merges the rows of one CDR3 protein and shows their most common DNA and genes. The sample contains under 200,000 distinct CDR3 sequences, 10% to 15% of them found a single time. Clones ranked in the top ten supply approximately 3.6% of the sample. Sequencing was performed on PBMCs or a T cell subset sorted from them (not recorded which). All receptors derive from a man aged 18-30 years who had mild COVID-19 (a few samples of this study predate the infection). The sample titles of this study are shuffled in the database, so cell type and time point are left out; the donor was told from shared clones.

This clonotype appeared a few times. The chain has TRBV6-5 and TRBJ1-1; a weak D match, TRBD1 (6 bases). The germline gives CDR1 MNHEY, CDR2 SVGAGI. V gave up 1 base and J gave up 1 base, with 10 bases separating them. This CDR3 comprises 15 residues. The CDR3 reads CASSYWTVGNTEAFF. CDR3 coding DNA: TGTGCCAGCAGTTACTGGACAGTCGGGAACACTGAAGCTTTCTTT.

This clonotype was observed a handful of times. The CDR3 region is CASSHSTGGNLYNEQFF. DNA for the CDR3: TGTGCCAGCAGCCACTCCACGGGGGGGAACCTCTACAATGAGCAGTTCTTC. This sequence joins TRBV3-1 and TRBJ2-1, with 8 bases matching TRBD2. This CDR3 comprises 17 residues. The junction had 10 bases not matched to a gene; V was cut back by 3 bases and J by 3 bases. Germline V lookup: CDR1 LGHDT, CDR2 YNNKEL (reference sequence).

V usage is TRBV7-8 and J usage is TRBJ2-3; tentative D call: TRBD1 (6 bases). The CDR3 has 15 residues. The V gene lost 4 bases and the J gene lost 10 bases, with 21 bases spanning the gap. Germline values: CDR1 SGHVS, CDR2 FQNEAQ. The CDR3 sequence: CASSSPGGNGVAQYF. Here the CDR3 DNA reads TGTGCCAGCAGCTCCCCTGGGGGCAACGGAGTTGCGCAGTATTTT.

This clonotype was seen ten or more times. The chain joins TRBV6-5 to TRBJ1-1; a possible D gene is TRBD1 (5 bases). Germline CDR1 reads MNHEY; CDR2 reads SVGAGI. The CDR3 covers 15 residues. Trimming stripped 0 bases from V and 0 bases from J, with 8 bases between. CDR3 in amino acids: CASSYSGGMNTEAFF. The CDR3 DNA reads TGTGCCAGCAGTTACTCCGGGGGAATGAACACTGAAGCTTTCTTT.

This clonotype was counted at least ten times. The chain recombines TRBV7-3 with TRBJ2-7; no reliable D call. Trimming took 0 bases from V and 1 from J, leaving 16 bases between them. This CDR3 spans 17 amino acids. Germline V lookup: CDR1 SGHTA, CDR2 FQGTGA. The DNA for the CDR3 is TGTGCCAGCAGCTTAACGGCGCCGCAGGTTGGTTCCTACGAGCAGTACTTC. Its translation: CASSLTAPQVGSYEQYF.

V and J are TRBV7-6 and TRBJ1-5; D is possibly TRBD1 (6 bases). Trimming shortened V by 5 bases and J by 6 bases, and 17 bases separated the two germline ends. This CDR3 region has 15 residues. CDR1 is SGHVS, CDR2 FNYEAQ, per germline. The CDR3 loop reads CASSPQAGAGQPQHF. The CDR3 nucleotides are TGTGCCAGCAGCCCTCAGGCGGGGGCCGGTCAGCCCCAGCATTTT.

The table lists this clonotype with a few counts. CDR3: CASSPGTAGYEQYV. CDR3 DNA: TGCGCCAGCAGCCCAGGGACAGCCGGCTACGAGCAGTACGTC. This sequence joins TRBV4-1 and TRBJ2-7; 7 nucleotides line up with TRBD1. The CDR3 runs 14 residues. Germline V gene data show CDR1 as MGHRA and CDR2 as YSYEKL. The J segment lost 3 bases and the V segment lost 4 bases, leaving 6 bases of the junction unmatched.

This clonotype was observed a handful of times. The chain joins TRBV20-1 to TRBJ1-5; a weak D match, TRBD1 (6 bases). Germline V gives CDR1 DFQATT, CDR2 SNEGSKA (reference sequence). V lost 2 bases and J 4 bases, leaving 12 bases between the germline ends. CDR3 length: 14 amino acids. The DNA for the CDR3 is TGCAGTGCTAGACCGACAGGCCGTAATCAGCCCCAGCATTTT. Translating gives CSARPTGRNQPQHF.

This clonotype was observed a handful of times. The chain employs TRBV5-4 and TRBJ2-7, with TRBD2 as a possible D gene (6 bases). V was pared by 4 bases and J by 0 bases, with 14 bases between. The CDR3 covers 15 residues. From germline, CDR1 is SGHNT and CDR2 YYREEE (reference sequence). CDR3 in DNA: TGTGCCAGCAGCCGGGACTTGGTGAGCTCCTACGAGCAGTACTTC. It translates to CASSRDLVSSYEQYF. The full variable domain, rest sourced from reference TRBV5-4 and TRBJ2-7, is ETGVTQSPTHLIKTRGQQVTLRCSSQSGHNTVSWYQQALGQGPQFIFQYYREEENGRGNFPPRFSGLQFPNYSSELNVNALELDDSALYLCASSRDLVSSYEQYFGPGTRLTVT.

The V call is TRBV28, the J call TRBJ2-7; 10 positions match TRBD2. With V trimmed by 8 bases and J by 4 bases, 14 bases remained unmatched. The germline CDR1 and CDR2 sequences are MDHEN and SYDVKM. The CDR3 spans 16 residues. The CDR3 coding sequence is TGTGCCAGCTCCCCCCCCGTGAGCGGGGGGGATTACGAGCAGTACGTC. This translates into CASSPPVSGGDYEQYV.